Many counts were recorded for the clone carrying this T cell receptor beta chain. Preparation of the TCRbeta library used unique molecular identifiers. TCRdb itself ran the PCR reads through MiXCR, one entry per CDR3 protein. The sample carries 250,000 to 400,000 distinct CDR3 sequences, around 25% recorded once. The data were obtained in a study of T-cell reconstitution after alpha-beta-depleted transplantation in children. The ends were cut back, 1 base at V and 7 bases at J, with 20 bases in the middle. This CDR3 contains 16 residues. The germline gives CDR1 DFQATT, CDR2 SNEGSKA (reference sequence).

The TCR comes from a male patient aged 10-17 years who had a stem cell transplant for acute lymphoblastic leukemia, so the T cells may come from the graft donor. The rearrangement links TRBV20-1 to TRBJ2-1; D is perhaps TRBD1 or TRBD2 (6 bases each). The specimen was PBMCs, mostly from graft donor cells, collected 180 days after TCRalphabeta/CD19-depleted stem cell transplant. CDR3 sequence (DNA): TGCAGTGCTAGAGGGGTAGGGATGGGGGCGGGGAATGAGCAGTTCTTC. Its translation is CSARGVGMGAGNEQFF.